What follows describes a single TCR beta chain. Its antigen remains unidentified. Unique molecular identifiers (one per individual cDNA molecule) were attached. TCRdb re-called the 5' RACE reads with MiXCR, one entry per CDR3 protein. The data contain 50,000 to 55,000 distinct CDR3 sequences, roughly 9.3% of them singletons. The data were taken from a study of early T cells in non-severe SARS-CoV-2 infection. About the research overall: Chains were not paired, and sequencing was done on bulk RNA from unsorted whole blood.

The CDR3 has 13 amino acids. The V gene end was trimmed by 5 bases and the J gene end by 5 bases; junction bases not matched to a gene: 6. General study results and limits: Sequences matched to VDJdb favored anti-spike CD8 responses, while private and CD4 specificities were missed.

V and J are TRBV12-3 or TRBV12-4 and TRBJ2-7, with TRBD2 matching over 7 bases. The clonotype originates from an adult who was a healthcare worker with PCR-confirmed SARS-CoV-2 infection or an uninfected control (not recorded which). The sequenced sample was whole blood. This CDR3 is CASSVREADEQYF. CDR3 coding DNA: TGTGCCAGCAGTGTACGGGAGGCGGACGAGCAGTACTTC.